The next 13 T cell receptor beta chains were all read from a single sample in a study of regulatory T cells in long-lasting Graves disease. iRepertoire HTBI primers and Arm-PCR of CDR3 regions built TCR beta libraries. TCRdb analysed the multiplex PCR reads with MiXCR anew, one entry per CDR3 protein. There are more than 400,000 distinct CDR3 sequences in the sample; 15% to 20% occur only once, and over 8.5% lies in the top ten. Stated time point: newly diagnosed GD, antithyroid drugs for less than 3 months. The authors made the TCR library using RNA they extracted from PBMCs. These data are also associated with another study on T cells in Graves' hyperthyroidism and ophthalmopathy.

The source material was peripheral blood mononuclear cells (PBMCs), sampled at new diagnosis, from a patient treated with antithyroid drugs. The receptor set was obtained from a woman under 40 with Graves disease.

This chain connects TRBV20-1 to TRBJ2-7; a weak D match, TRBD1 (6 bases). Trimming left V 8 bases short and J 7 bases short, with 30 bases between. This CDR3 is 16 amino acids long. CDR1 is DFQATT and CDR2 is SNEGSKA in the germline V gene (reference sequence). The CDR3 DNA reads TGCAGTACCGGACAGTACACATCCCGTGGGTCCGGGGAGCAGTACTTC. Translating it yields CSTGQYTSRGSGEQYF.

V usage is TRBV3-1 and J usage is TRBJ1-2, with 12 bases aligning to TRBD1. CDR3 size: 15 residues. Per germline, CDR1 LGHDT and CDR2 YNNKEL (reference sequence). The V gene end was trimmed by 3 bases and the J gene end by 2 bases; junction bases not matched to a gene: 1. DNA for the CDR3: TGTGCCAGCAGCCAGGGGACAGGGGGCAACTATGGCTACACCTTC. Translation gives CASSQGTGGNYGYTF.

This clonotype appeared a few times. The gene calls are TRBV9 and TRBJ1-4; the D gene is possibly TRBD1 (5 bases). Germline V gene sequence: CDR1 SGDLS, CDR2 YYNGEE. The CDR3 is 15 residues long. V lost 1 base and J 7 bases, leaving 14 bases between the germline ends. The CDR3 here is CASSVTGTGSEKLFF. Written as DNA, the CDR3 is TGTGCCAGCAGCGTAACCGGGACCGGTTCTGAAAAACTGTTTTTT.

This clonotype was picked up a small number of times. V usage is TRBV30 and J usage is TRBJ2-2; no definite D call. V was cut by 2 bases and J by 7 bases, with 14 bases left in between. The CDR3 consists of 14 residues. CDR1 is GTSNPN, CDR2 SVGIG, per germline (reference sequence). CDR3 nucleotides: TGTGCCTGGAGTCCCCGGCCCCTCGGCGGGGAGCTGTTTTTT. Translating it yields CAWSPRPLGGELFF.

The sample holds many counts of this clonotype. CDR3 sequence (DNA): TGTGCCAGCAGTGAAGACAATGACAAACCTCCCTCCTACGAGCAGTACTTC. Its translation is CASSEDNDKPPSYEQYF. This sequence joins TRBV6-1 and TRBJ2-7; D uncertain. Germline V gene lookup returns CDR1 MNHNS and CDR2 SASEGT. The V gene lost 1 base and the J gene lost 0 bases, with 16 bases spanning the gap. This CDR3 is 17 amino acids long.

This clonotype appeared a few times. This CDR3 is CAWSRGFSYEQYF. CDR3 nucleotides: TGTGCCTGGAGTAGGGGGTTCTCCTACGAGCAGTACTTC. The chain carries TRBV30 and TRBJ2-7, with TRBD1 as a possible D gene (6 bases). This CDR3 contains 13 residues. The V and J ends lost 2 bases and 0 bases respectively, with 8 bases between them. Germline V gene lookup returns CDR1 GTSNPN and CDR2 SVGIG (reference sequence).

Comment on this clonotype: A much larger clone lies one base from this, so it may be a read error. This rearrangement joins TRBV11-2 to TRBJ2-1, with D maybe TRBD2 (6 bases). The CDR3 totals 14 residues. Germline values: CDR1 SGHAT, CDR2 FQNNGV. V shed 1 base and J shed 13 bases, with 17 bases lying between them. As DNA, the CDR3 is TGTGCCAGCAGCTTAGCCGCATGGGGGGAGACCCAGTTCTTC. Amino acid sequence: CASSLAAWGETQFF.

The table lists this clonotype with many counts. The chain couples TRBV20-1 to TRBJ2-1; possibly TRBD2 for D (6 bases). The CDR3 spans 14 residues. Per the germline V gene, CDR1 is DFQATT and CDR2 is SNEGSKA (reference sequence). Trimming stripped 5 bases from V and 4 bases from J, with 15 bases between. CDR3 nucleotide sequence: TGCAGTGCTCCCACGGGAGTAACGTACAATGAGCAGTTCTTC. It encodes CSAPTGVTYNEQFF.

This clonotype was found once. A clone one base away is much larger, so this may be a read error. V is TRBV25-1 and J is TRBJ1-5; no firm D call. This CDR3 has 14 amino acids. V shed 4 bases and J shed 0 bases, with 7 bases lying between them. The germline V gene encodes CDR1 MGHDK and CDR2 SYGVNS. Written as DNA, the CDR3 is TGTGCCAGCAGTGGGACGTATAGCAATCAGCCCCAGCATTTT. Translating it yields CASSGTYSNQPQHF.

This clonotype was seen ten or more times. J is TRBJ2-2 and V is TRBV27; D is unclear. CDR1 is MNHEY, CDR2 SMNVEV, per germline (reference sequence). The V gene lost 6 bases and the J gene lost 1 base, with 9 bases spanning the gap. The CDR3 length is 14 residues. CDR3 bases: TGTGCCAGCAGCCTCAGGATGAACACCGGGGAGCTGTTTTTT. Amino acid sequence: CASSLRMNTGELFF.

This clonotype was seen ten or more times. The rearrangement uses TRBV7-2 and TRBJ2-1; 12 nucleotides line up with TRBD2. Germline V gene data show CDR1 as SGHTA and CDR2 as FQGNSA. The CDR3 loop spans 17 amino acids. J gave up 2 bases and V 7 bases, and 9 bases lay outside the gene matches. As DNA, the CDR3 is TGTGCCAGCAATGAACTAGCGGGAGGCTCTACCTACAATGAGCAGTTCTTC. It translates to CASNELAGGSTYNEQFF.

This clonotype was observed at least ten times. This rearrangement joins TRBV20-1 to TRBJ1-5, with TRBD1 as a possible D gene (5 bases). The CDR3 loop spans 14 amino acids. V lost 4 bases to trimming and J lost 5 bases, with 15 bases between them. CDR1 is DFQATT and CDR2 is SNEGSKA in the germline V gene (reference sequence). The CDR3 reads CSATGSSGDQPQHF. For the CDR3, the DNA is TGCAGTGCTACCGGTTCTTCGGGGGATCAGCCCCAGCATTTT.

In this sample, this clonotype turned up a few times. The chain uses TRBV5-1 and TRBJ1-3, with a weak D call TRBD1 (5 bases). Trimming removed 3 bases at V and 2 bases at J, with 18 bases between. Germline-derived CDR1 and CDR2 are SGHRS and YFSETQ. The CDR3 length is 17 residues. The CDR3 DNA reads as TGCGCCAGCAGCTGGGGCACCCGGGCTTCAGCTGGAAACACCATATATTTT. Translating it yields CASSWGTRASAGNTIYF. Based on the CDR3 plus reference TRBV5-1 and TRBJ1-3, the full variable domain is KAGVTQTPRYLIKTRGQQVTLSCSPISGHRSVSWYQQTPGQGLQFLFEYFSETQRNKGNFPGRFSGRQFSNSRSEMNVSTLELGDSALYLCASSWGTRASAGNTIYFGEGSWLTVV.